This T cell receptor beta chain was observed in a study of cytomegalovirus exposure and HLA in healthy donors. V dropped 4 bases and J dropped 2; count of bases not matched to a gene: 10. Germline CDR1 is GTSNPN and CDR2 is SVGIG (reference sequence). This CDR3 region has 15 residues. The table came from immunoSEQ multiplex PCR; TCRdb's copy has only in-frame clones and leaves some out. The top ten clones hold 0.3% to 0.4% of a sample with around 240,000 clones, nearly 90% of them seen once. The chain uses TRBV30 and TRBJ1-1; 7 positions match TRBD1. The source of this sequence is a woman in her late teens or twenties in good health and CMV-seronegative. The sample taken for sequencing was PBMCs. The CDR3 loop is CAWNGNEGANTEAFF. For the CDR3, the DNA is TGTGCCTGGAATGGGAACGAGGGGGCCAACACTGAAGCTTTCTTT.